This T cell receptor beta chain was obtained from a study of identical twins. Study-wide results and caveats: A partial confounding effect on zero-insertion analyses could come from invariant MAIT and iNKT cells.

In the case of this clonotype: What it recognizes is unknown.

The CDR3 has 17 amino acids. V was shortened by 3 bases and J by 0 bases, with 16 bases between the two germline ends. The germline CDR1 and CDR2 sequences are LNHNV and YYDKDF (reference sequence). Using its own MiXCR run on the 5' RACE reads, TCRdb lists one record per CDR3 protein. The sample lists roughly 690,000 distinct CDR3 sequences, 21% occurring once. This sample also belongs to another study, concerning T cells expressing NK-cell markers. Per that study: The sequencing cohort of eight donors included seven HCMV-seropositive individuals and one seronegative individual. Five to seven of the donors carried dominant NKG2C+ clonotypes that took up roughly 1.0-7.0% of their CD8+ T cells. Four donors showed these clonotypes also leading the CD3+CD56-NKG2C+ fraction.

V usage is TRBV15 and J usage is TRBJ2-3; TRBD2 might be the D (6 bases). The receptor was isolated from a woman under 30 in good health. The sample consisted of PBMCs. Here the CDR3 reads CATSRGKGSGSTDTQYF. DNA of the CDR3: TGTGCCACCAGCAGGGGGAAGGGTAGCGGAAGCACAGATACGCAGTATTTT.